This TCR beta chain was sequenced during a study of T cells in Graves' hyperthyroidism and ophthalmopathy. Diagnosis rested on symptoms, serum thyroxine and TRAb, thyroid ultrasound, and orbital computed tomography. From RNA transcripts, TCR beta CDR3 regions were amplified. HTBI primers were employed in a first-round RT-PCR of the TCR CDR3. TCRdb processed the multiplex PCR reads anew with MiXCR; each CDR3 protein has one entry. The repertoire holds about 550,000 distinct CDR3 sequences, with 20% to 25% as singletons. The study's findings and limits: Most thyroid clonotypes that were expanded above 0.001 also turned up in blood.

Trimming pared 6 bases from V and 3 bases from J, leaving 18 bases between. The germline CDR1 and CDR2 sequences are MNHNS and SASEGT. This CDR3 region has 15 residues. This clonotype was observed a handful of times. Its antigen is unknown. The chain has TRBV6-1 and TRBJ2-7; perhaps TRBD1 as D (5 bases). The sample comprised blood. The sequence derives from a young man with Graves' hyperthyroidism. The CDR3 is CASSQFLPQGYEQYF. Here the CDR3 DNA reads TGTGCCAGCAGCCAGTTTCTTCCGCAGGGCTACGAGCAGTACTTC.